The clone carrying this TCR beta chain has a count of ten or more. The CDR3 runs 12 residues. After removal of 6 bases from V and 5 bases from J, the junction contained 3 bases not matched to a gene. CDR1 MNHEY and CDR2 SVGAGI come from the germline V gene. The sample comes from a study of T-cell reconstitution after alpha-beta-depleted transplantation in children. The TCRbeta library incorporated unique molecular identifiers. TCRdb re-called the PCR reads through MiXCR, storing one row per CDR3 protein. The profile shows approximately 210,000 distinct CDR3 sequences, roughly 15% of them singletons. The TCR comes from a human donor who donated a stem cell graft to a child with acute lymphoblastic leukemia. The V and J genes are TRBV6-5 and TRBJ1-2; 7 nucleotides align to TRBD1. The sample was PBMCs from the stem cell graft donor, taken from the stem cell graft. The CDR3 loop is CASRTQGYGYTF. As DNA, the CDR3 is TGTGCCAGCAGGACACAGGGGTATGGCTACACCTTC.